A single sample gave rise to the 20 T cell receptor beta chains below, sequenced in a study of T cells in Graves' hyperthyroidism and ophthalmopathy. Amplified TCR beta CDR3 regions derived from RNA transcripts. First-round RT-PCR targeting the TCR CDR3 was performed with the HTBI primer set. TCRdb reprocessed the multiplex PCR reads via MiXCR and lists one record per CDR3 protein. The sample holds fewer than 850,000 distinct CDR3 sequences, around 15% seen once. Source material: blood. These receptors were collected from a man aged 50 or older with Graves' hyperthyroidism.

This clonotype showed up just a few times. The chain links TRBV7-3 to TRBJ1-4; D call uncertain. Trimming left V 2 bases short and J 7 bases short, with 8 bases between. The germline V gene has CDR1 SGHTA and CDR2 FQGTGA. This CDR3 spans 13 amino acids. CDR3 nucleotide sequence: TGTGCCAGCAGCTTAGTCCAAGGTGAAAAACTGTTTTTT. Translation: CASSLVQGEKLFF.

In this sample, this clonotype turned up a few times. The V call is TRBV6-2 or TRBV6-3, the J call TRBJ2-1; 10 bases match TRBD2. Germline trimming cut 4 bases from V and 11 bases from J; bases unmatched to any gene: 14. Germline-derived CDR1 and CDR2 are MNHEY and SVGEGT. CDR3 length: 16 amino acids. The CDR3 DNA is TGTGCCAGCAGTTTCTCAGCGGGAGGGCCTAAGATTAAGCAGTTCTTC. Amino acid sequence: CASSFSAGGPKIKQFF.

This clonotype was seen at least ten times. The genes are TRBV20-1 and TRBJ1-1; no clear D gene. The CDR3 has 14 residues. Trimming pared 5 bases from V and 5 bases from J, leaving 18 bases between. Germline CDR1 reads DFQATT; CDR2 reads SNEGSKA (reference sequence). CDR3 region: CSADRGKAITEAFF. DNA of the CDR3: TGCAGTGCTGATAGAGGCAAGGCGATTACTGAAGCTTTCTTT.

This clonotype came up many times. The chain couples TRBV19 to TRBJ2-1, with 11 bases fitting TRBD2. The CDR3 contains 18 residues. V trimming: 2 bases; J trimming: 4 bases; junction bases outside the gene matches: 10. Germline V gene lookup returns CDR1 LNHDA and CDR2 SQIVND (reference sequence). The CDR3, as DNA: TGTGCCAGTAGTATAACCCATACTAGCGGGAGAGTATACAATGAGCAGTTCTTC. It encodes CASSITHTSGRVYNEQFF.

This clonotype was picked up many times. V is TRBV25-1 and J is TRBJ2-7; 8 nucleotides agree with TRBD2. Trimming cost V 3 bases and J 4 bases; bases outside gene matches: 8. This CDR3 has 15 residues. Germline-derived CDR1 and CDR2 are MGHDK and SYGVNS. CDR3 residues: CASSDPPAGVYEQYF. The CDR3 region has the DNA TGTGCCAGCAGTGACCCCCCAGCGGGAGTATACGAGCAGTACTTC.

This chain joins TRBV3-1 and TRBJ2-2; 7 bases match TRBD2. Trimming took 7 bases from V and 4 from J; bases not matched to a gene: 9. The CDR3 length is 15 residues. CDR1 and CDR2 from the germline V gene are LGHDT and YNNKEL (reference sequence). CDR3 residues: CASTPQAGTTGELFF. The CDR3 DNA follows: TGTGCCAGCACCCCTCAAGCGGGAACCACCGGGGAGCTGTTTTTT.

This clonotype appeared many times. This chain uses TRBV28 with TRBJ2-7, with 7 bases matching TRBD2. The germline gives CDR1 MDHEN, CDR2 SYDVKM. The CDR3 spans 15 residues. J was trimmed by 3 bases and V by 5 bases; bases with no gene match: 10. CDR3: CASSTRNSGFYEQYF. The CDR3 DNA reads TGTGCCAGCAGTACCAGGAATAGCGGGTTCTACGAGCAGTACTTC. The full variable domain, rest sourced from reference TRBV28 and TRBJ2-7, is DVKVTQSSRYLVKRTGEKVFLECVQDMDHENMFWYRQDPGLGLRLIYFSYDVKMKEKGDIPEGYSVSREKKERFSLILESASTNQTSMYLCASSTRNSGFYEQYFGPGTRLTVT.

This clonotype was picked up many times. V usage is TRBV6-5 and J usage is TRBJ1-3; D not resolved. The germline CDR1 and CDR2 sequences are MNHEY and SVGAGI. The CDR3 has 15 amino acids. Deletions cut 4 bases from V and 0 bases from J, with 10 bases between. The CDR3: CASSFAGSSGNTIYF. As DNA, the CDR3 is TGTGCCAGCAGTTTCGCGGGATCCTCTGGAAACACCATATATTTT.

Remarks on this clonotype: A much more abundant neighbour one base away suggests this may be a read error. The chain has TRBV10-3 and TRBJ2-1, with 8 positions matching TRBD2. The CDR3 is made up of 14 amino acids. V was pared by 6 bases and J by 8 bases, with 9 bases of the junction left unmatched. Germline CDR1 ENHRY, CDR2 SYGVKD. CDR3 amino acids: CAIRTSGSGDEQFF. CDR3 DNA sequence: TGTGCCATCAGGACGAGCGGGAGCGGGGATGAGCAGTTCTTC.

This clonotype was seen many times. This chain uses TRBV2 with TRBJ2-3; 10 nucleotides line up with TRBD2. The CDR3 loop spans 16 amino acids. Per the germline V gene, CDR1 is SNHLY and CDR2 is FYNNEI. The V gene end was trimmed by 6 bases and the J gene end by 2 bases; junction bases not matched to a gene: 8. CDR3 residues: CASRGGSGRATDTQYF. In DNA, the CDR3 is TGTGCCAGCAGGGGGGGGAGCGGGAGGGCCACAGATACGCAGTATTTT.

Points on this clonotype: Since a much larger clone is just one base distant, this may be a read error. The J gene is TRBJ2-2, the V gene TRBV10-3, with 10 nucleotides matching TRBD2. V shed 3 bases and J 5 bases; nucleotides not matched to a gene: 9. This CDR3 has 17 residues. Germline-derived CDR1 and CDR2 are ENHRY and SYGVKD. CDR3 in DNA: TGTGCCATCAGTGATTTAACTAGCGGGAATGGGACCGGGGAGCTGTTTTTT. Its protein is CAISDLTSGNGTGELFF.

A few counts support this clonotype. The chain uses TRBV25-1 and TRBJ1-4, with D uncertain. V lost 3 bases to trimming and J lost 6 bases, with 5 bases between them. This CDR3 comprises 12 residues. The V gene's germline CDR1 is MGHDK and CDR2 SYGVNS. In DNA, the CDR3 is TGTGCCAGCAGTGACTGGGATGAAAAACTGTTTTTT. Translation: CASSDWDEKLFF.

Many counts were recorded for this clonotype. CDR3 sequence: CASSAGTAYYGYTF. In DNA form, the CDR3 reads TGTGCCAGCAGTGCGGGGACAGCCTACTATGGCTACACCTTC. The chain recombines TRBV6-1 with TRBJ1-2; TRBD1 aligns across 7 bases. Trimming removed 4 bases from V and 3 bases from J; junction bases left unmatched: 5. Germline V gene data show CDR1 as MNHNS and CDR2 as SASEGT. This CDR3 is built from 14 residues.

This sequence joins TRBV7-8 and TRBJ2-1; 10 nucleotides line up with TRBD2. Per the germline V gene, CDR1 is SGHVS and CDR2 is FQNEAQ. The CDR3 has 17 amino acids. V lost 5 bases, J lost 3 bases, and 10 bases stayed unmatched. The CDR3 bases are TGTGCCAGCAGCGCCAAACAACGGACTAGCGGCTACAATGAGCAGTTCTTC. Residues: CASSAKQRTSGYNEQFF.

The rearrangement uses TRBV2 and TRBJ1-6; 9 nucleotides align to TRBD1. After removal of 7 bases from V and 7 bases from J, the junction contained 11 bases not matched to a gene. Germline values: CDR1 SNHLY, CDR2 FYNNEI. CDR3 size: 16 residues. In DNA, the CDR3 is TGTGCCAGCACCACCGGGACAGGGTTAAGCAATTCACCCCTCCACTTT. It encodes CASTTGTGLSNSPLHF.

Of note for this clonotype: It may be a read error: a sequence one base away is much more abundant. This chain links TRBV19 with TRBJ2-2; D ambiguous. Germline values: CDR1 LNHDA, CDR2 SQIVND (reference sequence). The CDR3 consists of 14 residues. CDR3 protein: CTSSPSANTGELFF. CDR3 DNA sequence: TGTACCAGTAGTCCTAGTGCGAACACCGGGGAGCTGTTTTTT.

The CDR3 is CASSLKGPGGHREQYF. Written as DNA, the CDR3 is TGTGCCAGCAGCTTGAAAGGGCCAGGGGGCCATCGGGAGCAGTACTTC. The V and J genes are TRBV5-4 and TRBJ2-7; 8 bases are a match to TRBD1. The CDR3 sequence is 16 residues long. J lost 7 bases, V lost 1 base, and 13 bases had no gene match. CDR1 is SGHNT, CDR2 YYREEE, per germline (reference sequence).

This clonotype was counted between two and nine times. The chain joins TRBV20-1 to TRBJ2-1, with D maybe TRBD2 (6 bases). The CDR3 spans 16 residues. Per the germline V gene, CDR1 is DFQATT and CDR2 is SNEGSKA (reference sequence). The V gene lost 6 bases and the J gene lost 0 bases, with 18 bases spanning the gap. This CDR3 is CSALRRGKVSYNEQFF. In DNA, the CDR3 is TGCAGTGCCCTGCGGCGGGGAAAGGTCTCCTACAATGAGCAGTTCTTC.

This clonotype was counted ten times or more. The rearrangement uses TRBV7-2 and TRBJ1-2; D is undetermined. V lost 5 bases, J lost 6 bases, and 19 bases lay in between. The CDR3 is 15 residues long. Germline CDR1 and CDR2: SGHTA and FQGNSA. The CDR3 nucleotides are TGTGCCAGCAGCCGTAGACGCTACTCACGAGATGGCTACACCTTC. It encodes CASSRRRYSRDGYTF.

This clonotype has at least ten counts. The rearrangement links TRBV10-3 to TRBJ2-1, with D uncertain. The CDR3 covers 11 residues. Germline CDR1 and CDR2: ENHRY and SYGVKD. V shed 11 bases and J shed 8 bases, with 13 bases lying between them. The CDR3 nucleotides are TGTGCCGCCCGGGCCACCGATGAGCAGTTCTTC. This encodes CAARATDEQFF.